Following are 26 T cell receptor beta chains from one sample sequenced in a study of PD-L1 blockade in urothelial cancer. Sample time point: pretreatment peripheral blood. The table came from immunoSEQ multiplex PCR; TCRdb's copy has only in-frame clones and leaves some out. Altogether tens of thousands of clones are present, approximately 87% being singletons, with the ten largest covering 3.5% to 5.5%. The sample in question was PBMCs, obtained around atezolizumab (anti-PD-L1) treatment. The receptors come from a man in his 70s with urothelial cancer.

Comment on this clone: Within the sample, other DNA sequences also encode this same CDR3. The chain combines TRBV7-9 with TRBJ2-1, with D perhaps TRBD1 (6 bases). The CDR3 runs to 13 residues. Germline V gives CDR1 SEHNR, CDR2 FQNEAQ (reference sequence). Trimming took off 5 bases at V and 4 bases at J, with 9 bases between the two ends. The CDR3 DNA reads TGTGCCAGCAGCCTGGACAGTTACAATGAGCAGTTCTTC. Protein: CASSLDSYNEQFF.

The V call is TRBV27, the J call TRBJ2-7; possible D gene TRBD1, 6 bases. Germline V lookup: CDR1 MNHEY, CDR2 SMNVEV (reference sequence). The CDR3 length is 14 residues. The V gene lost 3 bases and the J gene lost 3 bases, with 12 bases spanning the gap. CDR3 sequence: CASSFSGTIYEQYF. The CDR3 DNA is TGTGCCAGCAGTTTTTCCGGGACAATCTACGAGCAGTACTTC.

The genes are TRBV9 and TRBJ1-2, with TRBD1 as a possible D gene (5 bases). The CDR3 length is 13 residues. Trimming took off 2 bases at V and 5 bases at J, with 10 bases between the two ends. Looked up from germline, CDR1 is SGDLS and CDR2 is YYNGEE. In nucleotides, the CDR3 is TGTGCCAGCAGCGTCCAGGGCTCGTATGGCTACACCTTC. It codes for CASSVQGSYGYTF.

The V gene is TRBV6-1, the J gene TRBJ1-3, with no clear D. CDR3 size: 13 residues. Germline values: CDR1 MNHNS, CDR2 SASEGT. Trimming cost V 2 bases and J 4 bases, with 6 bases left between them. The CDR3 is CASSENEGNTIYF. CDR3 nucleotides: TGTGCCAGCAGTGAAAATGAGGGAAACACCATATATTTT.

The chain joins TRBV19 to TRBJ2-1, with 14 bases lining up with TRBD2. The CDR3 contains 15 residues. CDR1 and CDR2 (germline): LNHDA, SQIVND (reference sequence). The trim removed 6 bases at V and 12 bases at J, leaving 10 bases unmatched. The CDR3 DNA reads as TGTGCCAGTAGCTTCTCCGGGACTAGCGGGAGAATGCAGTTCTTC. Protein product: CASSFSGTSGRMQFF.

This chain links TRBV28 with TRBJ2-3; the match to TRBD2 covers 8 bases. Germline values: CDR1 MDHEN, CDR2 SYDVKM. The CDR3 runs 17 residues. V lost 2 bases to trimming and J lost 0 bases; unmatched junction nucleotides: 7. CDR3 protein: CASSLHRTSWSTDTQYF. The DNA for the CDR3 is TGTGCCAGCAGTTTACATAGGACTAGCTGGAGCACAGATACGCAGTATTTT.

In this sample, this clone turned up a few times. V usage is TRBV5-5 and J usage is TRBJ1-1; possible D gene TRBD1, 6 bases. The germline gives CDR1 SGHKS, CDR2 YYEKEE (reference sequence). The V and J ends lost 0 bases and 1 base respectively, with 7 bases between them. The CDR3 loop spans 14 amino acids. The CDR3 nucleotides read TGTGCCAGCAGCTTGGACAGGGCGAACACTGAAGCTTTCTTT. It codes for CASSLDRANTEAFF.

The rearrangement joins TRBV6-6 to TRBJ2-7; D possibly corresponds to TRBD1 (6 bases). The CDR3 loop spans 14 amino acids. CDR1 MNHNY and CDR2 SVGAGI come from the germline V gene (reference sequence). Trimming shortened V by 5 bases and J by 1 base, and 12 bases separated the two germline ends. CDR3 amino acids: CASSPTGSSYEQYF. CDR3 in DNA: TGTGCCAGCAGTCCTACAGGGTCGTCCTACGAGCAGTACTTC.

J is TRBJ2-3 and V is TRBV5-1, with a tentative D call TRBD2 (6 bases). Germline CDR1 and CDR2: SGHRS and YFSETQ. This CDR3 comprises 17 residues. V was cut by 5 bases and J by 0 bases, with 19 bases left in between. CDR3 bases: TGCGCCAGCAGACTTAATGTGGGAGGTGGTAGCACAGATACGCAGTATTTT. Its protein is CASRLNVGGGSTDTQYF.

The chain is built from TRBV2 and TRBJ2-1, with 9 positions matching TRBD2. V was pared by 3 bases and J by 4 bases, with 4 bases of the junction left unmatched. Germline V CDR1 and CDR2: SNHLY, FYNNEI. The CDR3 has 15 residues. CDR3 DNA sequence: TGTGCCAGCAGTGAGCAAACTAGCGGGTACAATGAGCAGTTCTTC. It yields the protein CASSEQTSGYNEQFF.

The chain has TRBV27 and TRBJ1-1; TRBD1 agrees at 8 bases. Germline-derived CDR1 and CDR2 are MNHEY and SMNVEV (reference sequence). The CDR3 is 14 residues long. After removal of 3 bases from V and 1 base from J, the junction contained 1 base not matched to a gene. The CDR3 DNA reads TGTGCCAGCAGTTTCCAGGGGGCGAACACTGAAGCTTTCTTT. Its translation: CASSFQGANTEAFF.

This chain connects TRBV28 to TRBJ1-5, with 10 bases lining up with TRBD1. V trimming: 8 bases; J trimming: 2 bases; junction bases outside the gene matches: 9. The CDR3 extends over 16 amino acids. In germline, CDR1 is MDHEN, CDR2 SYDVKM. CDR3 sequence (DNA): TGTGCCAGCGGAGTCTTGACAGGGGGCGGCAATCAGCCCCAGCATTTT. Translation: CASGVLTGGGNQPQHF.

The rearrangement joins TRBV19 to TRBJ2-4; D is possibly TRBD1 (6 bases). Per the germline V gene, CDR1 is LNHDA and CDR2 is SQIVND (reference sequence). The CDR3 has 18 amino acids. With 6 bases removed from V and 3 bases from J, the gap between germline ends came to 24 bases. The CDR3 region is CASSLLRLTGPGKNIQYF. CDR3 DNA sequence: TGTGCCAGTAGCCTTCTCCGTTTGACAGGCCCGGGCAAAAACATTCAGTACTTC.

Only one count was recorded for this clone. The chain uses TRBV7-3 and TRBJ2-5, with 11 bases identical to TRBD2. In germline, CDR1 is SGHTA, CDR2 FQGTGA. The CDR3 totals 17 residues. Trimming removed 2 bases from V and 5 bases from J; junction bases left unmatched: 10. CDR3 residues: CASSLQGTSGSLETQYF. The CDR3 coding sequence is TGTGCCAGCAGCTTACAGGGAACTAGCGGGAGTTTGGAGACCCAGTACTTC.

This chain links TRBV19 with TRBJ1-1; a possible D gene is TRBD1 (5 bases). V gave up 3 bases and J gave up 4 bases, with 12 bases separating them. The CDR3 is made up of 14 amino acids. Germline assignment: CDR1 LNHDA and CDR2 SQIVND (reference sequence). CDR3 DNA sequence: TGTGCCAGTAGTATTGGCGGGGCTTTCACTGAAGCTTTCTTT. Translated, it gives CASSIGGAFTEAFF. Supplemented by reference TRBV19 and TRBJ1-1, the full variable domain reads DGGITQSPKYLFRKEGQNVTLSCEQNLNHDAMYWYRQDPGQGLRLIYYSQIVNDFQKGDIAEGYSVSREKKESFPLTVTSAQKNPTAFYLCASSIGGAFTEAFFGQGTRLTVV.

The chain combines TRBV2 with TRBJ2-7, with TRBD2 identical over 7 bases. Germline trimming cut 4 bases from V and 2 bases from J; bases unmatched to any gene: 2. CDR3 length equals 13 residues. Germline V gene data show CDR1 as SNHLY and CDR2 as FYNNEI. The CDR3 DNA follows: TGTGCCAGCAGTGTACTAGCGCCCTACGAGCAGTACTTC. Its protein product is CASSVLAPYEQYF.

The genes are TRBV19 and TRBJ1-1; 7 bases fit TRBD1. The junction had 6 bases not matched to a gene; V was cut back by 6 bases and J by 2 bases. The CDR3 length is 14 residues. The germline V gene has CDR1 LNHDA and CDR2 SQIVND (reference sequence). The CDR3 region is CASSIDRVNTEAFF. For the CDR3, the DNA is TGTGCCAGTAGCATCGACAGGGTTAACACTGAAGCTTTCTTT.

This clone was seen just once. The chain couples TRBV15 to TRBJ2-2; 8 positions match TRBD1. The CDR3 has 18 residues. Germline loops: CDR1 LNHNV, CDR2 YYDKDF (reference sequence). Trimming took 0 bases from V and 7 from J; bases not matched to a gene: 13. The CDR3 DNA reads as TGTGCCACCAGCAGAGAAATACTACGCAGGGGGCGAGACGGGGAGCTGTTTTTT. Encoded protein: CATSREILRRGRDGELFF. The full variable domain, with the rest looked up from reference TRBV15 and TRBJ2-2, is DAMVIQNPRYQVTQFGKPVTLSCSQTLNHNVMYWYQQKSSQAPKLLFHYYDKDFNNEADTPDNFQSRRPNTSFCFLDIRSPGLGDTAMYLCATSREILRRGRDGELFFGEGSRLTVL.

The CDR3 spells CASSLGGGEQYF. The CDR3 DNA reads TGCGCCAGCAGCTTGGGGGGCGGCGAGCAGTACTTC. The chain joins TRBV5-1 to TRBJ2-7; D may be TRBD1 (5 bases). The CDR3 sequence is 12 residues long. V was cut by 0 bases and J by 6 bases, with 7 bases left in between. Germline-derived CDR1 and CDR2 are SGHRS and YFSETQ. Full variable domain (outside the CDR3, taken from reference TRBV5-1 and TRBJ2-7): KAGVTQTPRYLIKTRGQQVTLSCSPISGHRSVSWYQQTPGQGLQFLFEYFSETQRNKGNFPGRFSGRQFSNSRSEMNVSTLELGDSALYLCASSLGGGEQYFGPGTRLTVT.

A single count supports this clone. This chain uses TRBV5-1 with TRBJ1-3; a weak D match, TRBD1 (6 bases). The CDR3 is 15 residues long. Trimming left V 4 bases short and J 1 base short, with 12 bases between. The germline CDR1 and CDR2 sequences are SGHRS and YFSETQ. The CDR3 is CASSPRGASGNTIYF. The CDR3 nucleotides read TGCGCCAGCAGCCCCAGGGGCGCATCTGGAAACACCATATATTTT.

The chain uses TRBV29-1 and TRBJ1-1; possible D gene TRBD1, 6 bases. The CDR3 length is 15 residues. Trimming removed 7 bases from V and 0 bases from J, with 18 bases in between. Looked up from germline, CDR1 is SQVTM and CDR2 is ANQGSEA. The CDR3 DNA sequence: TGCAGCGCGCGGACAGCGCTCGCAGTGAACACTGAAGCTTTCTTT. This encodes CSARTALAVNTEAFF.

V gene TRBV5-1 combines with J gene TRBJ2-3; 7 nucleotides agree with TRBD2. The trim removed 1 base at V and 6 bases at J, leaving 2 bases unmatched. CDR1 and CDR2 (germline): SGHRS, YFSETQ. The CDR3 runs to 13 residues. DNA for the CDR3: TGCGCCAGCAGCTTGAAGGGAGGGGATACGCAGTATTTT. It codes for CASSLKGGDTQYF.

The chain carries TRBV7-2 and TRBJ2-4; 14 bases agree with TRBD2. The CDR3 contains 18 residues. Germline V gene data show CDR1 as SGHTA and CDR2 as FQGNSA. Unmatched junction bases numbered 11, after V lost 4 bases and J lost 6 bases. The CDR3, as DNA: TGTGCCAGCAGCTCATGGGGACTAGCGGGAGTTAGCATAAACATTCAGTACTTC. This encodes CASSSWGLAGVSINIQYF.

This clone was counted between two and nine times. The chain combines TRBV4-1 with TRBJ2-1; 7 bases align to TRBD1. Germline V gives CDR1 MGHRA, CDR2 YSYEKL. CDR3 length: 14 amino acids. V was clipped by 6 bases and J by 0 bases; unmatched bases: 2. CDR3 in amino acids: CASSWDSSYNEQFF. CDR3 nucleotides: TGCGCCAGCAGTTGGGACAGCTCCTACAATGAGCAGTTCTTC.

This chain joins TRBV5-5 and TRBJ2-7; D call uncertain. The CDR3 sequence is 12 residues long. Trimming took off 4 bases at V and 4 bases at J, with 9 bases between the two ends. Germline V gene sequence: CDR1 SGHKS, CDR2 YYEKEE (reference sequence). The CDR3 is CASSATGYEQYF. The CDR3 DNA reads TGTGCCAGCAGCGCGACGGGTTACGAGCAGTACTTC.

The genes are TRBV7-9 and TRBJ1-4; a weak D match, TRBD1 (5 bases). Trimming shortened V by 2 bases and J by 8 bases, and 15 bases separated the two germline ends. Germline CDR1 reads SEHNR; CDR2 reads FQNEAQ (reference sequence). The CDR3 runs to 15 residues. This CDR3 reads CASSLLGEGIEKLFF. DNA for the CDR3: TGTGCCAGCAGCTTATTAGGGGAGGGAATAGAAAAACTGTTTTTT.